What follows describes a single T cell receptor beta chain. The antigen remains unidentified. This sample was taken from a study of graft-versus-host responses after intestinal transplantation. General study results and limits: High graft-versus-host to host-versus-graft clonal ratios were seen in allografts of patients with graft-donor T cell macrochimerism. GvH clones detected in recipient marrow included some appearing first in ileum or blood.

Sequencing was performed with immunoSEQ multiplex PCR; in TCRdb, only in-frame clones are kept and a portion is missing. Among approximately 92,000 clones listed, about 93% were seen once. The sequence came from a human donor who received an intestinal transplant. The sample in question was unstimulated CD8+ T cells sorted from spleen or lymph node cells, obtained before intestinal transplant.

This chain's CDR3 is CASSTNQETQYF. The CDR3, as DNA: TGTGCCAGCAGTACCAACCAAGAGACCCAGTACTTC. The rearrangement joins TRBV27 to TRBJ2-5; D remains unclear. From germline, CDR1 is MNHEY and CDR2 SMNVEV (reference sequence). The germline V and J ends were trimmed by 5 bases and 0 bases, with 4 bases remaining between them. There are 12 residues in the CDR3.